This T cell receptor (beta chain) appears in the sequencing data of a study of molecular identifiers for immune sequencing clone quantification. This clonotype occurred a few times. The junction had 6 bases not matched to a gene; V was cut back by 3 bases and J by 6 bases. Germline loops: CDR1 SGHNT, CDR2 YYREEE (reference sequence). The CDR3 has 14 residues. One entry per CDR3 protein results from TCRdb running MiXCR on the PCR reads. In the table there are 460,000 or so distinct CDR3 sequences, under 30% of which are singletons. Material for sequencing was naive CD8+ T cells from blood, with Jurkat cell RNA spiked in. Subset specified: FACS-sorted CD8+CD4-CCR7+CD45RA+ naive T cells. The sequence was collected from a human donor in good health. Some libraries in this study had Jurkat cell RNA spiked in. The chain is built from TRBV5-4 and TRBJ1-2; 9 bases are shared with TRBD1. The CDR3 nucleotides read TGTGCCAGCAGCTCCCCGGACAGGGGAGATGGCTACACCTTC. Its protein is CASSSPDRGDGYTF.